This T cell receptor beta chain appears in the sequencing data of a study of T cell responses to AZD1222 COVID-19 vaccine. Study conclusions and caveats: In the spike-specific TCR repertoire, nearly half reportedly target unmutated variant regions. Repertoires were obtained solely post-peak T cell response.

Turning to this clone: Its cognate antigen is unknown.

Whether given at about 4 or about 12 weeks, second doses were pooled. Only in-frame clones appear in the TCRdb table, and some are missing; sequencing was by immunoSEQ multiplex PCR. The sample shows some 60,000 clones, around three quarters of them seen only once. The receptor was isolated from an adult who received the AZD1222 COVID-19 vaccine. Material: peripheral blood, obtained 28 days after the second AZD1222 dose.

CDR3 nucleotide sequence: TGTGCCAGTAGTATCACTGCTATTAGCAATCAGCCCCAGCATTTT. Protein: CASSITAISNQPQHF. V usage is TRBV19 and J usage is TRBJ1-5, with unresolved D. V shed 3 bases and J shed 0 bases, with 9 bases lying between them. Germline V CDR1 and CDR2: LNHDA, SQIVND (reference sequence). This CDR3 is built from 15 residues.